Shown below are 2 T cell receptor beta chains from a single sample sequenced in a study of T-cell reconstitution after alpha-beta-depleted transplantation in children. Unique molecular identifiers were incorporated into the prepared TCRbeta library. TCRdb reprocessed the PCR reads with MiXCR, giving one entry per CDR3 protein. The repertoire holds a few hundred thousand distinct CDR3 sequences, 25% to 30% seen once, with under 45% in the top ten. The specimen comprised PBMCs, sampled before TCRalphabeta/CD19-depleted stem cell transplant. All receptors come from a boy younger than two with Wiskott-Aldrich syndrome, due to receive a stem cell transplant.

Ten or more counts support this clonotype. One end of the junction does not line up with germline, which may come from a read error. The chain employs TRBV5-1 and TRBJ2-5; D gene ambiguous. From germline, CDR1 is SGHRS and CDR2 YFSETQ. The CDR3 spans 12 residues. As DNA, the CDR3 is TGTGCCAGCAGCTTGCCGAAAGAGACCCAGTACTTC. Protein: CASSLPKETQYF.

This clonotype was observed a few times. The DNA of the CDR3 is TGTGCCAGCAGCCTCGCGACTAGCGGGAGCAAAGATGAGCAGTTCTTC. This gives the protein CASSLATSGSKDEQFF. The J gene is TRBJ2-1, the V gene TRBV7-9; TRBD2 matches at 12 bases. From germline, CDR1 is SEHNR and CDR2 FQNEAQ (reference sequence). After removal of 5 bases from V and 8 bases from J, the junction contained 10 bases not matched to a gene. The CDR3 spans 16 residues.